The 7 T cell receptor beta chains in this list originate from one sample, sequenced in a study of PD-1 blockade in classical Hodgkin lymphoma. Libraries were prepared by immunoSEQ multiplex PCR; TCRdb keeps only in-frame clonotypes and omits some of them. Of about 50,000 clones in the sample, 73% were seen once. Each patient relapsed following autologous stem cell transplantation, and prior brentuximab vedotin exposure differed. Source: peripheral blood mononuclear cells (PBMCs), taken at baseline. These receptors were taken from a human donor with classical Hodgkin lymphoma.

The count of this clone is one. V usage is TRBV21-1 and J usage is TRBJ1-1; TRBD1 was called by the table and not checked on the DNA. TRBV21-1 is a pseudogene segment. The CDR3 extends over 19 amino acids. CDR3 amino acids: CASSTRQMHPYPRNTEAFF. Here the CDR3 DNA reads TGTGCCAGCAGCACACGACAAATGCACCCTTATCCGCGGAACACTGAAGCTTTCTTT.

This clone appeared once. J is TRBJ1-2 and V is TRBV13; 9 bases agree with TRBD1. Per germline, CDR1 PRHDT and CDR2 FYEKMQ (reference sequence). CDR3 length: 17 residues. After removal of 1 base from V and 0 bases from J, the junction contained 6 bases not matched to a gene. The CDR3 spells CASSLADRGRTNYGYTF. In DNA, the CDR3 is TGTGCCAGCAGCTTAGCTGACAGGGGGAGAACTAACTATGGCTACACCTTC.

This chain's CDR3 is CASSLTTPGQGISYEQYF. CDR3 coding DNA: TGTGCCAGCAGCTTAACAACGCCGGGACAGGGTATTTCCTACGAGCAGTACTTC. The chain combines TRBV7-9 with TRBJ2-7, with TRBD1 matching over 9 bases. Germline V CDR1 and CDR2: SEHNR, FQNEAQ (reference sequence). The V gene end was trimmed by 2 bases and the J gene end by 1 base; junction bases not matched to a gene: 12. This CDR3 region has 18 residues. Using reference TRBV7-9 and TRBJ2-7 for the parts outside the CDR3, the full variable domain is DTGVSQNPRHKITKRGQNVTFRCDPISEHNRLYWYRQTLGQGPEFLTYFQNEAQLEKSRLLSDRFSAERPKGSFSTLEIQRTEQGDSAMYLCASSLTTPGQGISYEQYFGPGTRLTVT.

This clone has just one count. The genes are TRBV18 and TRBJ2-6; a weak D match, TRBD1 (6 bases). V gave up 3 bases and J gave up 0 bases, with 12 bases separating them. CDR3 length: 17 amino acids. Germline CDR1 is KGHSH and CDR2 is LQKENI. Written as DNA, the CDR3 is TGTGCCAGCTCACCGGGGGAAGGGGGCTCTGGGGCCAACGTCCTGACTTTC. Protein sequence: CASSPGEGGSGANVLTF.

V is TRBV7-6 and J is TRBJ1-4; TRBD1 aligns across 7 bases. The germline V gene encodes CDR1 SGHVS and CDR2 FNYEAQ. The CDR3 has 17 amino acids. V gave up 1 base and J gave up 0 bases; unmatched junction bases: 5. CDR3 DNA sequence: TGTGCCAGCAGCTTAGGGGTCGGGACAGCAACTAATGAAAAACTGTTTTTT. Amino acid sequence: CASSLGVGTATNEKLFF.

This clone was seen a handful of times. DNA for the CDR3: TGCGCCAGCAGCTGGAGACAGGGGGTCGACACTGAAGCTTTCTTT. It yields the protein CASSWRQGVDTEAFF. The rearrangement joins TRBV5-1 to TRBJ1-1; 9 bases align to TRBD1. J was trimmed by 3 bases and V by 3 bases; bases with no gene match: 6. CDR3 length: 15 amino acids. CDR1 SGHRS and CDR2 YFSETQ come from the germline V gene.

A few counts support this clone. The chain employs TRBV18 and TRBJ1-1, with D hard to call. The CDR3 runs 13 residues. V lost 2 bases, J lost 1 base, and 5 bases lay in between. Germline loops: CDR1 KGHSH, CDR2 LQKENI. CDR3 loop: CASSPITNTEAFF. The CDR3 DNA follows: TGTGCCAGCTCACCAATTACGAACACTGAAGCTTTCTTT.